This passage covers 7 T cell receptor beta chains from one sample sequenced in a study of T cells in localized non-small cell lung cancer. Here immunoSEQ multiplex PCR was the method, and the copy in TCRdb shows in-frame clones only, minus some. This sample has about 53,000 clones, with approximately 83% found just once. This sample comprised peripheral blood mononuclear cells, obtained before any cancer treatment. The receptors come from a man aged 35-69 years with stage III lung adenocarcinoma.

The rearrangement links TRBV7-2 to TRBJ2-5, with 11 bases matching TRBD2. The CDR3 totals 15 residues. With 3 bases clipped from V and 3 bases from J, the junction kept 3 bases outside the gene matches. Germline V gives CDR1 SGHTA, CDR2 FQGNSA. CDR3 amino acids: CASSFVSGGEETQYF. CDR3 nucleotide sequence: TGTGCCAGCAGCTTCGTTAGCGGGGGGGAAGAGACCCAGTACTTC. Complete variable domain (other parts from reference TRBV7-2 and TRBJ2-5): GAGVSQSPSNKVTEKGKDVELRCDPISGHTALYWYRQSLGQGLEFLIYFQGNSAPDKSGLPSDRFSAERTGGSVSTLTIQRTQQEDSAVYLCASSFVSGGEETQYFGPGTRLLVL.

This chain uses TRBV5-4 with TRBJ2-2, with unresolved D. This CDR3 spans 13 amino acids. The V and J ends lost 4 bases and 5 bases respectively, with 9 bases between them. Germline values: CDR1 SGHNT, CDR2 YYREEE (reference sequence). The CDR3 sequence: CASSQMATGELFF. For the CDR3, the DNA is TGTGCCAGCAGCCAGATGGCTACCGGGGAGCTGTTTTTT.

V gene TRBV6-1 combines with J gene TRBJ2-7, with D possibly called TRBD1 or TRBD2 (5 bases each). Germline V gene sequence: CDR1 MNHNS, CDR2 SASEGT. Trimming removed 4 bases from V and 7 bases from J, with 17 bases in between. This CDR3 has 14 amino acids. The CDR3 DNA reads TGTGCCAGCAGTGCATCATGGGACGACGGTGAGCAGTACTTC. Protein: CASSASWDDGEQYF.

The CDR3 nucleotides read TGTGCCAGCAGCTTGCAGCCCTCTGGAAACACCATATATTTT. Protein: CASSLQPSGNTIYF. The chain combines TRBV11-2 with TRBJ1-3; D remains ambiguous. Per the germline V gene, CDR1 is SGHAT and CDR2 is FQNNGV. The CDR3 has 14 residues. Between the trimmed V and J ends, which lost 3 bases and 0 bases, there was a span of 6 bases.

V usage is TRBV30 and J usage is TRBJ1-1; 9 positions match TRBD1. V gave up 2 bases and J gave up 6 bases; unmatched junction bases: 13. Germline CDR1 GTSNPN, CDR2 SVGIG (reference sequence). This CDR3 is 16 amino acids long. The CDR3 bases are TGTGCCTGGAGTAAACCGGGACAGGGAATTTCCGCTGAAGCTTTCTTT. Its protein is CAWSKPGQGISAEAFF.

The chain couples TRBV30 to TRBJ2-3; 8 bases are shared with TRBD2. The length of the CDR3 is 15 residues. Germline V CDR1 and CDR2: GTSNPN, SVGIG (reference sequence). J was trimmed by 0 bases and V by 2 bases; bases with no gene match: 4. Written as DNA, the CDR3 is TGTGCCTGGAGTCGGGGCGGGAGGAGCACAGATACGCAGTATTTT. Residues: CAWSRGGRSTDTQYF.

CDR3 coding DNA: TGTGCCAGCAGCAGCGACGGCGCACGGGGGTACGAGCAGTACTTC. It translates to CASSSDGARGYEQYF. The chain carries TRBV7-6 and TRBJ2-7, with D possibly matching TRBD2 (6 bases). This CDR3 is 15 amino acids long. V lost 5 bases and J 4 bases, leaving 18 bases between the germline ends. Germline V gene data show CDR1 as SGHVS and CDR2 as FNYEAQ.